This T cell receptor (beta chain) emerged from a study of cytomegalovirus exposure and HLA in healthy donors. Overall study context: It was reported in a later analysis that the same platform had been used for the 120 or so validation repertoires as for the 666 first-cohort repertoires. Points from the study as a whole: Using the classifier, cytomegalovirus status was reportedly diagnosed with high specificity and sensitivity. Within the approximately 130 validation repertoires, first-cohort TCR clusters tended to co-occur, according to a later analysis. The authors listed approximately 160 TCR beta chains as cytomegalovirus-associated.

Here immunoSEQ multiplex PCR was the method, and the copy in TCRdb shows in-frame clones only, minus some. The table includes about 280,000 clones, just over 85% detected once. The V gene's germline CDR1 is GTSNPN and CDR2 SVGIG (reference sequence). This CDR3 region has 14 residues. V lost 2 bases to trimming and J lost 5 bases; unmatched junction nucleotides: 5. Details on this clone: Its matching antigen is unknown.

The clonotype comes from a young woman in good health and CMV-seronegative. Sequenced sample: PBMCs. The chain joins TRBV30 to TRBJ1-3, with TRBD1 matching over 8 bases. CDR3 sequence reads: CAWSMGRGRNTIYF. DNA for the CDR3: TGTGCCTGGAGTATGGGCAGGGGGCGAAACACCATATATTTT.